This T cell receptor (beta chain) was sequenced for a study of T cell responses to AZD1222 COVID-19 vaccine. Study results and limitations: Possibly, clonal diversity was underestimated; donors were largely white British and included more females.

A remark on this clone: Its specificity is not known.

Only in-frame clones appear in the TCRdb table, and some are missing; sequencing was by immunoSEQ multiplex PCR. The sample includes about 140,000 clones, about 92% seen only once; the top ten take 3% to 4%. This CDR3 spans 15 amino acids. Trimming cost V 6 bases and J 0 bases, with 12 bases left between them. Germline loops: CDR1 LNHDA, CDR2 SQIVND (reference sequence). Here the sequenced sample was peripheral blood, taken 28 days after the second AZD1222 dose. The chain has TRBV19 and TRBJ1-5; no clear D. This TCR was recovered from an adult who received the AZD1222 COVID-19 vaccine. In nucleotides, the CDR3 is TGTGCCAGTAGGCCCCATAGTGGTAGCAATCAGCCCCAGCATTTT. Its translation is CASRPHSGSNQPQHF.